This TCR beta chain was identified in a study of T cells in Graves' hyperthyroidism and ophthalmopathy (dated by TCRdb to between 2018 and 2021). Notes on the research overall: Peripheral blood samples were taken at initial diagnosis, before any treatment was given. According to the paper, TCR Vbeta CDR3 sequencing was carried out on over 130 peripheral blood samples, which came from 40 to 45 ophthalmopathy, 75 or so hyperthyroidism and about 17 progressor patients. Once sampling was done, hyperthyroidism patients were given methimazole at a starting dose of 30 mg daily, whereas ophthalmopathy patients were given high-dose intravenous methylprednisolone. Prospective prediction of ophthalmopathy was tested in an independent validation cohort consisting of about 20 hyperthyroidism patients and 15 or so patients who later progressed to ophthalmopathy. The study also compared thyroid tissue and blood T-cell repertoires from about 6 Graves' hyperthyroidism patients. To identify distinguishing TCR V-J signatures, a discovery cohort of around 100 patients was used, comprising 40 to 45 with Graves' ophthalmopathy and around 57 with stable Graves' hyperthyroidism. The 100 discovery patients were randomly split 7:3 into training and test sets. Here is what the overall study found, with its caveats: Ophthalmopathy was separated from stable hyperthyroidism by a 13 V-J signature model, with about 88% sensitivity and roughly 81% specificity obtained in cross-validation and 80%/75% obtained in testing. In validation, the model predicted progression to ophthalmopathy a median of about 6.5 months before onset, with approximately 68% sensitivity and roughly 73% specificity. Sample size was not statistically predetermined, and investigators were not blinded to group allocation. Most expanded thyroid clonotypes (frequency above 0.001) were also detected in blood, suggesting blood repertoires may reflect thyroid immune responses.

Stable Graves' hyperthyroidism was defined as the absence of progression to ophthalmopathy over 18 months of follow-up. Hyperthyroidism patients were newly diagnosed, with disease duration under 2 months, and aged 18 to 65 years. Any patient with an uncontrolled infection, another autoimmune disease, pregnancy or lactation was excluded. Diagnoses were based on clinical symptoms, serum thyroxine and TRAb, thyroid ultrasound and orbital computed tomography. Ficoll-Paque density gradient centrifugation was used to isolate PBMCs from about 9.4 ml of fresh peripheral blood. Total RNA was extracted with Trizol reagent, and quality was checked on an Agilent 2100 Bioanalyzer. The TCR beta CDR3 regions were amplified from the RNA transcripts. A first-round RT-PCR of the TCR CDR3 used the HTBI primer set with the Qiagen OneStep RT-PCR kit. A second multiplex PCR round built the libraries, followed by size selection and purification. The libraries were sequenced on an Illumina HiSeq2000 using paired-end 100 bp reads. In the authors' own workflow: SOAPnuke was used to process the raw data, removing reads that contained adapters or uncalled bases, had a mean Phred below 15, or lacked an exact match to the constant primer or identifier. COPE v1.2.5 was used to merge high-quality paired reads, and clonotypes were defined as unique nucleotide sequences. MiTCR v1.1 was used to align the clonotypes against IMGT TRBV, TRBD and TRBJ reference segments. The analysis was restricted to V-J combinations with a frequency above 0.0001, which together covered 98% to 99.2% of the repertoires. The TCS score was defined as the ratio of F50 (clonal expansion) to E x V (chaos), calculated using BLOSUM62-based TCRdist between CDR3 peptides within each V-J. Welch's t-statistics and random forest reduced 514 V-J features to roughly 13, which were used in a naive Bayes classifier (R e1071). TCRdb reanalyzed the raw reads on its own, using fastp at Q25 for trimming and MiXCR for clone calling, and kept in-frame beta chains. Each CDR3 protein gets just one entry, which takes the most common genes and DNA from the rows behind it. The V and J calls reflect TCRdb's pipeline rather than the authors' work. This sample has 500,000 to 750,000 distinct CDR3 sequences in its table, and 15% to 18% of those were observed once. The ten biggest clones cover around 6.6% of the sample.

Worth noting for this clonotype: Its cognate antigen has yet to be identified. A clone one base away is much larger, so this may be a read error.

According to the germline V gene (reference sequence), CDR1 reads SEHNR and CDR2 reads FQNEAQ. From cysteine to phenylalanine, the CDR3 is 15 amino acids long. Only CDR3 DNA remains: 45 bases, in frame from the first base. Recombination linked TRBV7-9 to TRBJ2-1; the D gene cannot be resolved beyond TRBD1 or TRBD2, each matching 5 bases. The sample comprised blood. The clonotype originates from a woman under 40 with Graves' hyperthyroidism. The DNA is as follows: TGTGCCAGCAGCCCCTACGGAGGTGGGACCGATGAGCAGTCCTTC. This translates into CASSPYGGGTDEQSF.